One sample yielded the 11 T cell receptor beta chains listed below, sequenced in a study of T cells in Graves' hyperthyroidism and ophthalmopathy. Amplified TCR beta CDR3 regions came from RNA transcripts. Primed by the HTBI set, a first-round RT-PCR was run on the TCR CDR3. TCRdb fed the multiplex PCR reads into MiXCR, producing one record per CDR3 protein. The data hold approximately 400,000 distinct CDR3 sequences, with approximately 19% observed a single time. The sequenced sample was blood. Receptor source: a woman between 18 and 29 years old with Graves' hyperthyroidism.

A few counts support this clonotype. The chain carries TRBV7-6 and TRBJ1-3; D is perhaps TRBD1 (5 bases). Trimming left V 5 bases short and J 4 bases short, with 18 bases between. In germline, CDR1 is SGHVS, CDR2 FNYEAQ. This CDR3 has 16 amino acids. CDR3 sequence (DNA): TGTGCCAGCAGCCCCCGCACAGGCCCGGGGGGAAACACCATATATTTT. Translated: CASSPRTGPGGNTIYF. Using reference TRBV7-6 and TRBJ1-3 for the parts outside the CDR3, the full variable domain is GAGVSQSPRYKVTKRGQDVALRCDPISGHVSLYWYRQALGQGPEFLTYFNYEAQQDKSGLPNDRFSAERPEGSISTLTIQRTEQRDSAMYRCASSPRTGPGGNTIYFGEGSWLTVV.

This clonotype was seen ten or more times. The chain is built from TRBV12-3 or TRBV12-4 and TRBJ1-5; D unclear. Trimming removed 3 bases at V and 1 base at J, with 4 bases between. This CDR3 comprises 13 residues. The CDR3 here is CASSFSSNQPQHF. The CDR3 bases are TGTGCCAGCAGTTTTTCGAGCAATCAGCCCCAGCATTTT.

The chain joins TRBV27 to TRBJ1-2; D remains unclear. V was clipped by 5 bases and J by 1 base, with 11 bases between them. The CDR3 extends over 14 amino acids. Germline V lookup: CDR1 MNHEY, CDR2 SMNVEV (reference sequence). The CDR3 nucleotides are TGTGCCAGCAGTCTCCATGGACTTAACTATGGCTACACCTTC. Protein product: CASSLHGLNYGYTF.

This clonotype was seen at least ten times. V and J are TRBV6-1 and TRBJ2-2; the match to TRBD2 covers 8 bases. Germline values: CDR1 MNHNS, CDR2 SASEGT. The V segment lost 4 bases and the J segment 3 bases; nucleotides outside the gene matches: 7. The CDR3 totals 16 residues. The CDR3 nucleotides are TGTGCCAGCAGTGGGGGACTAGACTATTACACCGGGGAGCTGTTTTTT. Encoded protein: CASSGGLDYYTGELFF.

With regard to this clonotype: A junction boundary mismatches the germline segment, possibly from a read error. The gene calls are TRBV7-8 and TRBJ2-1, with 9 positions matching TRBD2. Germline values: CDR1 SGHVS, CDR2 FQNEAQ. The CDR3 is made up of 16 amino acids. The CDR3 is CASSMRGGPFMHEQCF. In nucleotides, the CDR3 is TGTGCCAGCAGCATGCGGGGGGGCCCCTTTATGCATGAGCAGTGCTTC.

This clonotype occurred a few times. The chain employs TRBV5-1 and TRBJ2-1, with D tentatively TRBD2 (6 bases). The CDR3 has 13 amino acids. Germline V gene data show CDR1 as SGHRS and CDR2 as YFSETQ. Trimming cost V 0 bases and J 7 bases, with 8 bases left between them. CDR3 coding DNA: TGCGCCAGCAGCTTGGCCGCGGGGAATGAGCAGTTCTTC. It encodes CASSLAAGNEQFF.

Ten or more counts support this clonotype. The V and J genes are TRBV28 and TRBJ2-7; tentatively, D is TRBD1 or TRBD2 (5 bases each). Trimming shortened V by 2 bases and J by 2 bases, and 13 bases separated the two germline ends. The CDR3 length is 15 residues. Germline V gives CDR1 MDHEN, CDR2 SYDVKM. CDR3 coding DNA: TGTGCCAGCAGTTTAGAGGGGCGAGAGACCTACGAGCAGTACTTC. The encoded protein is CASSLEGRETYEQYF.

This clonotype has a count of ten or more. The rearrangement links TRBV28 to TRBJ1-3; D perhaps matches TRBD1 (6 bases). The CDR3 consists of 18 residues. V lost 4 bases to trimming and J lost 4 bases, with 23 bases between them. In germline, CDR1 is MDHEN, CDR2 SYDVKM. CDR3 DNA sequence: TGTGCCAGCAGTTCCCACACCTGGACAGTGGGGACCGGAAACACCATATATTTT. Protein: CASSSHTWTVGTGNTIYF.

The rearrangement links TRBV4-1 to TRBJ2-5, with 7 nucleotides matching TRBD1. Losses at the gene ends were 4 bases for V and 5 bases for J; bases not matched to a gene: 10. This CDR3 has 15 residues. The germline CDR1 and CDR2 sequences are MGHRA and YSYEKL. DNA of the CDR3: TGCGCCAGCAGCCGACCCGGGACAGCGGTTGAGACCCAGTACTTC. Its translation is CASSRPGTAVETQYF.

This clonotype was observed at least ten times. This chain joins TRBV7-9 and TRBJ2-2; no firm D call. Trimming left V 5 bases short and J 6 bases short, with 13 bases between. The CDR3 has 14 amino acids. Germline-derived CDR1 and CDR2 are SEHNR and FQNEAQ (reference sequence). CDR3 sequence: CASSPGPIAGELFF. The CDR3 DNA is TGTGCCAGCAGCCCGGGCCCCATCGCCGGGGAGCTGTTTTTT.

The sample holds a few counts of this clonotype. The chain carries TRBV18 and TRBJ2-5; maybe TRBD1 (7 bases). V was cut by 3 bases and J by 4 bases, with 21 bases left in between. Germline V lookup: CDR1 KGHSH, CDR2 LQKENI. The CDR3 consists of 17 residues. Here the CDR3 DNA reads TGTGCCAGCTCACCTGCGTTCCGGAGGGGGCTTACAGAGACCCAGTACTTC. Its translation: CASSPAFRRGLTETQYF. Together with reference TRBV18 and TRBJ2-5, the CDR3 gives the full variable domain: NAGVMQNPRHLVRRRGQEARLRCSPMKGHSHVYWYRQLPEEGLKFMVYLQKENIIDESGMPKERFSAEFPKEGPSILRIQQVVRGDSAAYFCASSPAFRRGLTETQYFGPGTRLLVL.